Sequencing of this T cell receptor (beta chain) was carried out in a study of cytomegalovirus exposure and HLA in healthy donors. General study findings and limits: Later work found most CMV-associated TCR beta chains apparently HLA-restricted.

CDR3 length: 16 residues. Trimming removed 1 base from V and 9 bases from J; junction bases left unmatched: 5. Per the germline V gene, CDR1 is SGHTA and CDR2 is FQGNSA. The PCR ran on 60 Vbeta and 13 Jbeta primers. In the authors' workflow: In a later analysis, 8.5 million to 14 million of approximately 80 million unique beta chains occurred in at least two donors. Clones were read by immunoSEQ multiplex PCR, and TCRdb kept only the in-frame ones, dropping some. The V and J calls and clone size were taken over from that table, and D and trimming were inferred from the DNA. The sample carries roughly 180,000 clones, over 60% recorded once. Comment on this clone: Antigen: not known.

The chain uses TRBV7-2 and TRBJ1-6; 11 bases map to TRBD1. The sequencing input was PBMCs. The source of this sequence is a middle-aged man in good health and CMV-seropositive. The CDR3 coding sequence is TGTGCCAGCAGCTTAGAGGGGACAGGGGGTATTTCACCCCTCCACTTT. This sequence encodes CASSLEGTGGISPLHF.